The clone carrying this T cell receptor beta chain appeared a few times. Its antigen is undetermined. The data are from a study of T cell repertoires in cytomegalovirus infection. TCRdb fed the reads into MiXCR, producing one record per CDR3 protein. The sample holds 45,000 to 60,000 distinct CDR3 sequences, more than 15% seen once. Source: CD8+ T cells from cultured PBMCs, taken from culture after CMV antigen stimulation. This receptor was identified in a human donor in good health (CMV status not recorded). Some clones in this sample may be carry-over from other donors' samples.

CDR3 sequence: CASSRGQGRATNEKLFF. The DNA of the CDR3 is TGTGCCAGCAGCCGCGGACAGGGCCGAGCAACTAATGAAAAACTGTTTTTT. The gene calls are TRBV7-2 and TRBJ1-4; the match to TRBD1 covers 8 bases. The germline CDR1 and CDR2 sequences are SGHTA and FQGNSA. V trimming: 5 bases; J trimming: 0 bases; junction bases outside the gene matches: 8. The CDR3 contains 17 residues.